A selection of T cell receptor beta chains follows, all from one sample in a study of blood T cell repertoires in COVID-19. Clones were sequenced by immunoSEQ multiplex PCR, and TCRdb holds only the in-frame ones, with some missing. Among more than 150,000 clones listed, roughly 80% were seen once. The sequencing input was PBMCs or T cells enriched from blood (not recorded which). The receptors come from a man between 45 and 60 years old who had recovered from COVID-19. Each CDR3 is given with its conserved first and last residue. The D gene is left open where the match is weak. Clone size is stated in some rows and not others, as once, few, many or a class when expanded.

V,D,size,J,CDR3,DNA
TRBV29-1,-,-,TRBJ2-3,CSVSGDSGSSTDTQYF,TGCAGCGTCTCCGGCGATAGCGGTTCTAGCACAGATACGCAGTATTTT
TRBV19,-,-,TRBJ1-2,CASRGQANYGYTF,TGTGCCAGTAGGGGGCAAGCTAACTATGGCTACACCTTC
TRBV28,-,-,TRBJ2-7,CASSPRIYEQYF,TGTGCCAGCAGTCCTAGGATCTACGAGCAGTACTTC
TRBV6-1,TRBD1,-,TRBJ1-5,CASSELGQGRQPQHF,TGTGCCAGCAGTGAACTGGGACAGGGAAGGCAGCCCCAGCATTTT
TRBV3-1/TRBV3-2,-,-,TRBJ2-2,CASSYAGGELFF,TGTGCCAGCAGTTACGCGGGTGGGGAGCTGTTTTTT
TRBV2,TRBD2,-,TRBJ2-7,CASTQPLRASGSTLEYEQYF,TGTGCCAGCACCCAACCCCTTAGGGCTAGCGGGAGTACACTCGAATACGAGCAGTACTTC
TRBV29-1,TRBD1,-,TRBJ2-1,CSVVTGVDYNEQFF,TGCAGCGTCGTTACAGGGGTCGATTACAATGAGCAGTTCTTC
TRBV7-7,-,-,TRBJ2-2,CASSLEAGRVPGELFF,TGTGCTAGCAGCTTAGAGGCGGGAAGGGTACCCGGGGAGCTGTTTTTT
TRBV24-1,-,few,TRBJ1-5,CATSPPQANQPQHF,TGTGCCACCAGTCCCCCCCAGGCGAATCAGCCCCAGCATTTT
TRBV2,TRBD2,once,TRBJ2-1,CASRWRLAEDNEQFF,TGTGCCAGCAGATGGAGACTAGCGGAGGACAATGAGCAGTTCTTC
TRBV19,-,-,TRBJ1-5,CASSKVRGGQPQHF,TGTGCCAGTAGTAAGGTTCGGGGAGGCCAGCCCCAGCATTTT
TRBV19,TRBD2,few,TRBJ2-1,CASSTLAAKGHEQFF,TGTGCCAGTAGTACACTAGCGGCCAAGGGCCATGAGCAGTTCTTC
TRBV7-2,TRBD2,-,TRBJ2-5,CASSSGGGGRETQYF,TGTGCCAGCAGCTCAGGCGGGGGGGGACGGGAGACCCAGTACTTC
TRBV2,-,-,TRBJ2-5,CASSHGEETQYF,TGTGCCAGCAGCCACGGGGAGGAGACCCAGTACTTC
TRBV30,-,-,TRBJ1-1,CAWSSWGGGNTEAFF,TGTGCCTGGAGTAGCTGGGGCGGGGGTAACACTGAAGCTTTCTTT
TRBV5-6,-,few,TRBJ1-1,CASSLSGGADTEAFF,TGTGCCAGCAGCCTATCTGGGGGGGCGGACACTGAAGCTTTCTTT
TRBV30,TRBD1,-,TRBJ1-4,CAGINRGPGEKLFF,TGTGCCGGGATAAACAGGGGGCCAGGTGAAAAACTGTTTTTT
TRBV13,TRBD1,-,TRBJ2-1,CASSLGGTGEGNEQFF,TGTGCCAGCAGCTTAGGGGGGACAGGGGAGGGCAATGAGCAGTTCTTC
TRBV2,TRBD1,-,TRBJ2-7,CATRQGGYEQYF,TGTGCCACCAGACAGGGCGGCTACGAGCAGTACTTC
TRBV7-9,TRBD2,-,TRBJ2-1,CASSQTSYEQFF,TGTGCCAGCAGCCAGACTAGCTACGAGCAGTTCTTC
TRBV2,-,-,TRBJ1-1,CASSELTAGSEAFF,TGTGCCAGCAGCGAGCTTACGGCGGGCTCTGAAGCTTTCTTT
TRBV10-3,TRBD1,-,TRBJ1-3,CATTLAGTGGDTIYF,TGTGCCACAACCCTAGCCGGGACAGGGGGTGACACCATATATTTT
TRBV7-2,TRBD2,-,TRBJ2-7,CASSTAGVNYEQYF,TGTGCCAGCAGCACAGCGGGGGTGAACTACGAGCAGTACTTC
TRBV5-4,-,-,TRBJ2-3,CASSLDGGMSTDTQYF,TGTGCCAGCAGCTTGGACGGGGGAATGAGCACAGATACGCAGTATTTT
TRBV5-6,TRBD2,-,TRBJ2-3,CASSLRTSGTDTQYF,TGTGCCAGCAGCTTAAGGACTAGCGGAACAGATACGCAGTATTTT
TRBV6-5,-,once,TRBJ1-5,CALGGGGNQPQHF,TGTGCCTTGGGAGGGGGAGGTAATCAGCCCCAGCATTTT
TRBV7-3,TRBD2,-,TRBJ2-1,CASSPRAGGSYNEQFF,TGTGCCAGCAGCCCGAGAGCGGGGGGATCCTACAATGAGCAGTTCTTC
TRBV24-1,-,-,TRBJ1-5,CATSDQDQPQHF,TGTGCCACCAGTGACCAGGATCAGCCCCAGCATTTT
TRBV11-2,-,-,TRBJ2-1,CASSLDGVPDNEQFF,TGTGCCAGCAGCTTAGATGGAGTACCCGACAATGAGCAGTTCTTC
TRBV5-1,-,once,TRBJ1-4,CASSRSGTDEKLFF,TGCGCCAGCAGCAGGTCAGGGACTGATGAAAAACTGTTTTTT
TRBV10-1,TRBD2,-,TRBJ2-5,CASSEGLAGGQETQYF,TGCGCCAGCAGTGAGGGACTAGCGGGGGGGCAAGAGACCCAGTACTTC
TRBV7-2,TRBD2,-,TRBJ2-5,CASSLAQVLAGGPRETQYF,TGTGCCAGCAGCTTAGCGCAGGTCCTAGCGGGGGGGCCGAGGGAGACCCAGTACTTC
TRBV28,TRBD1,-,TRBJ2-3,CASTGQGADTQYF,TGTGCCAGCACCGGACAGGGGGCGGATACGCAGTATTTT
TRBV4-1,TRBD2,-,TRBJ2-5,CASSQAISGAGETQYF,TGCGCCAGCAGCCAAGCAATTAGCGGGGCGGGAGAGACCCAGTACTTC
TRBV30,TRBD2,-,TRBJ2-3,CAWGGTSGPDTQYF,TGTGCCTGGGGTGGGACTAGCGGGCCAGATACGCAGTATTTT
TRBV18,TRBD2,-,TRBJ2-3,CASSREGRADTQYF,TGTGCCAGCTCACGGGAGGGGCGGGCAGATACGCAGTATTTT
TRBV6-1,-,once,TRBJ1-1,CASSEGRGLATEAFF,TGTGCCAGCAGTGAAGGCAGGGGCCTGGCCACTGAAGCTTTCTTT
TRBV19,TRBD2,-,TRBJ2-3,CASSISGGRTDTQYF,TGTGCCAGTAGTATCAGCGGGGGCCGCACAGATACGCAGTATTTT
TRBV29-1,-,few,TRBJ1-6,CSVRVSSYNSPLHF,TGCAGCGTTCGGGTGAGCTCCTATAATTCACCCCTCCACTTT
TRBV6-4,TRBD2,-,TRBJ2-1,CASSDGAGGYNEQFF,TGTGCCAGCAGTGACGGGGCGGGAGGTTACAATGAGCAGTTCTTC
TRBV2,TRBD1,once,TRBJ1-1,CASSAGTGVRKAFF,TGTGCCAGCAGTGCAGGGACAGGAGTTCGGAAAGCTTTCTTT
TRBV30,-,-,TRBJ1-6,CAWSAQGGSPLHF,TGTGCCTGGAGTGCACAGGGAGGGTCACCCCTCCACTTT
TRBV7-9,-,-,TRBJ1-2,CASSLDTKTRYGYTF,TGTGCCAGCAGCTTAGACACTAAGACCCGCTATGGCTACACCTTC
TRBV20-1,TRBD1,-,TRBJ2-3,CSAGTADTQYF,TGCAGTGCTGGGACAGCAGATACGCAGTATTTT
TRBV27,TRBD2,-,TRBJ2-1,CASSLLAGTTSGGEQFF,TGTGCCAGCAGTTTACTAGCGGGCACTACAAGTGGTGGTGAGCAGTTCTTC
TRBV2,-,once,TRBJ2-7,CASSEYIYEQYF,TGTGCCAGCAGTGAATACATCTACGAGCAGTACTTC